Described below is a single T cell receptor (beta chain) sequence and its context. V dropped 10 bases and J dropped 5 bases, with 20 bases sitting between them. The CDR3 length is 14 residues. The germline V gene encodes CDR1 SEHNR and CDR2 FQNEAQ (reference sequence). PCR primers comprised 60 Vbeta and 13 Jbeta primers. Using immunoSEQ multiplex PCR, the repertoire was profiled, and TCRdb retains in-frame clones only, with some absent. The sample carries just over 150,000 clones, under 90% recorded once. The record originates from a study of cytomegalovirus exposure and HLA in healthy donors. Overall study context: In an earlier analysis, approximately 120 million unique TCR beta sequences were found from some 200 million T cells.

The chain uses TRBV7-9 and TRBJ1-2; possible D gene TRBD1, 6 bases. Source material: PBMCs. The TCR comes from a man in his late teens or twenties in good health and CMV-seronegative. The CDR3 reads CAIEIRTEGYGYTF. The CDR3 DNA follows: TGTGCCATCGAGATTCGGACAGAGGGGTATGGCTACACCTTC.